Here is one T cell receptor beta chain with its context. The V gene's germline CDR1 is SNHLY and CDR2 FYNNEI. The CDR3 is made up of 13 amino acids. V was cut by 8 bases and J by 4 bases, with 11 bases left in between. This record belongs to a study of blood T cell repertoires in COVID-19. Study at large: Sources were T cells, B-cell-depleted T cells, or PBMCs; the material itself was cDNA or gDNA.

Profiled with immunoSEQ multiplex PCR; TCRdb holds only in-frame clones, not every one. This sample has a few hundred thousand clones, with 85% to 90% found just once. The sequence was collected from a woman aged 18-29 years with acute COVID-19. The chain joins TRBV2 to TRBJ2-2; a weak D match, TRBD1 (6 bases). Sequencing was carried out using PBMCs or T cells enriched from blood (not recorded which). This CDR3 reads CASGTPITGELFF. The CDR3 region has the DNA TGTGCCAGCGGGACACCGATCACCGGGGAGCTGTTTTTT. Complete variable domain (other parts from reference TRBV2 and TRBJ2-2): EPEVTQTPSHQVTQMGQEVILRCVPISNHLYFYWYRQILGQKVEFLVSFYNNEISEKSEIFDDQFSVERPDGSNFTLKIRSTKLEDSAMYFCASGTPITGELFFGEGSRLTVL.